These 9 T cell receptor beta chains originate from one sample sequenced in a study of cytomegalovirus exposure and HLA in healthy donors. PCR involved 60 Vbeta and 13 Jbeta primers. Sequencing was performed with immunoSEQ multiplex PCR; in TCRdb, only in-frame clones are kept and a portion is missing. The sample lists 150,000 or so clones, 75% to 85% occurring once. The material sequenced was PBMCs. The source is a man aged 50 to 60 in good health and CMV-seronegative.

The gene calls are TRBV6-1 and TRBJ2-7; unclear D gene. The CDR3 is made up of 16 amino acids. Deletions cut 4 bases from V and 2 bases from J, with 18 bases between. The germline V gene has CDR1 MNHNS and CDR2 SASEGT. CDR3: CASSVSSTRGPYEQYF. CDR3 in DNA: TGTGCCAGCAGTGTCTCTTCGACCAGAGGCCCCTACGAGCAGTACTTC.

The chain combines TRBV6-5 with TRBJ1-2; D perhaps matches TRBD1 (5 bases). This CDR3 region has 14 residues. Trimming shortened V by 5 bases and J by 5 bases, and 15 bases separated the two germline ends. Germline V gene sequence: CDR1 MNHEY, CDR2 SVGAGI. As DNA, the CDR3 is TGTGCCAGCAGTCAGCGGGAGGGGAGGTATGGCTACACCTTC. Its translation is CASSQREGRYGYTF.

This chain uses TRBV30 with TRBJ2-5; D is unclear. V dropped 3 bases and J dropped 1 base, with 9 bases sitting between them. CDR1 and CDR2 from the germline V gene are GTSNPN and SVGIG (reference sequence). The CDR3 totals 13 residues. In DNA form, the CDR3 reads TGTGCCTGGAGACGACAAGTCCAAGAGACCCAGTACTTC. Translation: CAWRRQVQETQYF.

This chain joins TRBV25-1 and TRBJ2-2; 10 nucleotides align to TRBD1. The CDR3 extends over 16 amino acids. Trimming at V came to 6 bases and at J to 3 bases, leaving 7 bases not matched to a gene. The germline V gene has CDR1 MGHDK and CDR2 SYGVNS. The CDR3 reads CASRPPGQGHTGELFF. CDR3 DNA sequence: TGTGCCAGCAGGCCTCCGGGACAGGGGCACACCGGGGAGCTGTTTTTT.

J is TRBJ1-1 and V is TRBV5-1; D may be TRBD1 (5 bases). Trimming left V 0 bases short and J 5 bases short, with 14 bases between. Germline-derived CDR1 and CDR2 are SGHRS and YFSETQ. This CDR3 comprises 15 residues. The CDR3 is CASSLVGGGITEAFF. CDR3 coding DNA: TGCGCCAGCAGCTTGGTTGGGGGAGGGATTACTGAAGCTTTCTTT. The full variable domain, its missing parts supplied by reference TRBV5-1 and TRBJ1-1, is KAGVTQTPRYLIKTRGQQVTLSCSPISGHRSVSWYQQTPGQGLQFLFEYFSETQRNKGNFPGRFSGRQFSNSRSEMNVSTLELGDSALYLCASSLVGGGITEAFFGQGTRLTVV.

Here the CDR3 DNA reads TGTGCCAGCCCCACGACAGGGGGGGAAAAACTGTTTTTT. It yields the protein CASPTTGGEKLFF. The chain couples TRBV2 to TRBJ1-4; TRBD1 matches at 9 bases. Germline-derived CDR1 and CDR2 are SNHLY and FYNNEI. The CDR3 has 13 residues. The trim removed 8 bases at V and 8 bases at J, leaving 6 bases unmatched.

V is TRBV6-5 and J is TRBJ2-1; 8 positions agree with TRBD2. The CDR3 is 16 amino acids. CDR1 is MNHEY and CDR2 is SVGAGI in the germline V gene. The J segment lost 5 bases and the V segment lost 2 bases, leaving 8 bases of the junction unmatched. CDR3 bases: TGTGCCAGCAGTTACGATTTAGCGGGAAATGACAATGAGCAGTTCTTC. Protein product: CASSYDLAGNDNEQFF.

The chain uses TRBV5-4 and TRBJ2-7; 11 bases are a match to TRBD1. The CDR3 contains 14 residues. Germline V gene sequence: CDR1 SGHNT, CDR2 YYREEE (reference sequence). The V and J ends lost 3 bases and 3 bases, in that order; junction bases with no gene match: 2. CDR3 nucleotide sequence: TGTGCCAGCAGCTCCGGGACAGGGGGCTACGAGCAGTACTTC. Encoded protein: CASSSGTGGYEQYF. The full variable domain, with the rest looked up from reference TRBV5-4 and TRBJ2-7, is ETGVTQSPTHLIKTRGQQVTLRCSSQSGHNTVSWYQQALGQGPQFIFQYYREEENGRGNFPPRFSGLQFPNYSSELNVNALELDDSALYLCASSSGTGGYEQYFGPGTRLTVT.

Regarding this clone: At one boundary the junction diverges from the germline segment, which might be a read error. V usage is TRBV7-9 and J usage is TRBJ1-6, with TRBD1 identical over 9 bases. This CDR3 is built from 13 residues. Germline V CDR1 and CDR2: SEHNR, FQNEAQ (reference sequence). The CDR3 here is CASSSPGQGPLTF. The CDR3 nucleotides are TGTGCCAGCAGCTCCCCGGGACAGGGACCCCTCACCTTT.